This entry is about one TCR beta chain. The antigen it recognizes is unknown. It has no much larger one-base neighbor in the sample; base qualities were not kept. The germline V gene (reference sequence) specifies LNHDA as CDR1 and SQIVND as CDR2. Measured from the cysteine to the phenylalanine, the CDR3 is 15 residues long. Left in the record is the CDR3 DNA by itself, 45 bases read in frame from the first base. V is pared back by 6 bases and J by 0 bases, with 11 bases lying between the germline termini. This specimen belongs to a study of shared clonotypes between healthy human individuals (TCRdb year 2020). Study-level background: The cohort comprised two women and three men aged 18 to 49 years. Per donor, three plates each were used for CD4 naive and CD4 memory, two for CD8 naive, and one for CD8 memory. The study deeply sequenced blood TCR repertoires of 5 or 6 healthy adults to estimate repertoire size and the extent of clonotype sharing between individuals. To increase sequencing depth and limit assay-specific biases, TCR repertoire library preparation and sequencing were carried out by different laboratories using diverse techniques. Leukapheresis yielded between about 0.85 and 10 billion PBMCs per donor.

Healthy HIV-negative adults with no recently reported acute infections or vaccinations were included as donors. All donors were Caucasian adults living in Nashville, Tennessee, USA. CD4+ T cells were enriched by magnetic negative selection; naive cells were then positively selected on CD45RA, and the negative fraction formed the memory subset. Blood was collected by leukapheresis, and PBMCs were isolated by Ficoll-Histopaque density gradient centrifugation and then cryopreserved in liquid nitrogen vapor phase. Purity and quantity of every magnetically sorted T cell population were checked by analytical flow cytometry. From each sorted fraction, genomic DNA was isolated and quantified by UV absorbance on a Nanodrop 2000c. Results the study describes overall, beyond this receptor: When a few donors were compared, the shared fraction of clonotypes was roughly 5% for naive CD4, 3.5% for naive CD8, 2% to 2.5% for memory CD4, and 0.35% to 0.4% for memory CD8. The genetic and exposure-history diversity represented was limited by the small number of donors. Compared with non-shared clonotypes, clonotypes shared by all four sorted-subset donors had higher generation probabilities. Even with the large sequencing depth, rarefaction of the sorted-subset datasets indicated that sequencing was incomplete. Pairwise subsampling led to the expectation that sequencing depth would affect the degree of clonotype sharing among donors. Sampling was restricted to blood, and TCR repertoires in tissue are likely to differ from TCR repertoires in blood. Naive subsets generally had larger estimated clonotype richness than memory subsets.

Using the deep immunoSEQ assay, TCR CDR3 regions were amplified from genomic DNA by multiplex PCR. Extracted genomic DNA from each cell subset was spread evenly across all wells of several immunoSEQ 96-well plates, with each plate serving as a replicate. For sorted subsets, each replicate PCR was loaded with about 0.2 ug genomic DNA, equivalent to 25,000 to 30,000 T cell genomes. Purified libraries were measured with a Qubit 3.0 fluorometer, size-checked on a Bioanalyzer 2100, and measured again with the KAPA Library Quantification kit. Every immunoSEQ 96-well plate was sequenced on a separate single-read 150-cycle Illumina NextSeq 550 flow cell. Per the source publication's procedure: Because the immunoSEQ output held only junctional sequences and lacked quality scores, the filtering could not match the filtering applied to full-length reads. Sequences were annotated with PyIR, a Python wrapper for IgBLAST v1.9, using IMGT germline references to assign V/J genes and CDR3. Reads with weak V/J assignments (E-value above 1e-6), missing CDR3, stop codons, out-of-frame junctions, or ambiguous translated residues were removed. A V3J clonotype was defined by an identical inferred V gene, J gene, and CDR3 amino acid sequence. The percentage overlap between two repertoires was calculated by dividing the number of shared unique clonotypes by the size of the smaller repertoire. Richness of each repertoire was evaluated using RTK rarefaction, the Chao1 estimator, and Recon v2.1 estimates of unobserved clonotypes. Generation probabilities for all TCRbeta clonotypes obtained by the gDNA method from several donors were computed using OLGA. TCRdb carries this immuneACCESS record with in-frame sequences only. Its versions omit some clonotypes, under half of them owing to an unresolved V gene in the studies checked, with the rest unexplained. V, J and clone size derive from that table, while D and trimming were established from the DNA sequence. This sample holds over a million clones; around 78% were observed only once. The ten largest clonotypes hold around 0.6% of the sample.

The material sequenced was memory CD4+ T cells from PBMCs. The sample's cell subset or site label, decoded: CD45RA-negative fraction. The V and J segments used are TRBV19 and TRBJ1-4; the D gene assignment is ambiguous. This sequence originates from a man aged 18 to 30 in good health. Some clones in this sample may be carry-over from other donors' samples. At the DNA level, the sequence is TGTGCCAGTAGGGTATTAGGTTCAACTAATGAAAAACTGTTTTTT. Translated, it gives CASRVLGSTNEKLFF.